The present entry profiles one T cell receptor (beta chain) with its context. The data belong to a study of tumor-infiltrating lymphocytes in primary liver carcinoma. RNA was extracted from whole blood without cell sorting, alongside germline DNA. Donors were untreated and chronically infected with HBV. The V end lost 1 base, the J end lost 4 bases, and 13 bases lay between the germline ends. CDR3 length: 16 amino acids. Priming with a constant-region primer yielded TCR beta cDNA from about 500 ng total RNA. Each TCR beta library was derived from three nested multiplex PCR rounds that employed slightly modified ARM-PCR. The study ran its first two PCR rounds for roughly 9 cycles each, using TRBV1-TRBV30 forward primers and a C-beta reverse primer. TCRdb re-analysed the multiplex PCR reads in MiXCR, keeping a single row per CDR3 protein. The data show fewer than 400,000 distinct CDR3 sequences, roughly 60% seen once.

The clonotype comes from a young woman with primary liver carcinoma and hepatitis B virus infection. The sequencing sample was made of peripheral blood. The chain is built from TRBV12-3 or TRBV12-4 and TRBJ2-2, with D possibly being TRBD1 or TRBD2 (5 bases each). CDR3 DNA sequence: TGTGCCAGCAGTTTAGGAGGGGCGAGCAGCACCGGGGAGCTGTTTTTT. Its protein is CASSLGGASSTGELFF.